This T cell receptor (beta chain) was sequenced for a study of human T cells and chemical hapten exposure. Study-wide findings and caveats: Expanded TCRs were compared with controls, and the expanded TCRs formed significantly more large CDR3 similarity clusters.

Time point in this sample: patch test 1, 2 weeks after DPC sensitization. Noted treatment: therapeutic diphenylcyclopropenone sensitization with weekly scalp DPC. This clonotype was found a few times. Antigen: not known. CDR1 and CDR2 (germline): SGHAT, FQDESV (reference sequence). The CDR3 covers 13 residues. Trimming removed 4 bases from V and 2 bases from J, with 8 bases in between. TCRdb fed the RACE reads into MiXCR, producing one record per CDR3 protein. The sample shows more than 90,000 distinct CDR3 sequences, roughly 10% of them seen only once. This clonotype originated in a middle-aged man with alopecia areata. Some clones in this sample may be carry-over from other donors' samples. The chain employs TRBV11-1 and TRBJ1-2; D unresolved. The input for sequencing was whole blood, taken in connection with sensitization to the hapten diphenylcyclopropenone (DPC). For the CDR3, the DNA is TGTGCCAGCAGCTCGCAAAACAACTATGGCTACACCTTC. It encodes CASSSQNNYGYTF.